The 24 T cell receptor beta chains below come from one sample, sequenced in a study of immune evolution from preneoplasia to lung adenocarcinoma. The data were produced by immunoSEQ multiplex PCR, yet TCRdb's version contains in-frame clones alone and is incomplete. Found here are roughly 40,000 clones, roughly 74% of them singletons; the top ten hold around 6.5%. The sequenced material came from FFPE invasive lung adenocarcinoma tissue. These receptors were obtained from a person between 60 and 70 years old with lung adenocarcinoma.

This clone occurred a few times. The CDR3 spells CASRPKTGGSTEAFF. The CDR3 DNA sequence: TGTGCCAGCAGGCCCAAAACAGGGGGGAGCACTGAAGCTTTCTTT. The V and J genes are TRBV6-5 and TRBJ1-1; 8 positions match TRBD1. CDR1 and CDR2 from the germline V gene are MNHEY and SVGAGI. Trimming removed 6 bases from V and 4 bases from J; junction bases left unmatched: 10. The CDR3 totals 15 residues.

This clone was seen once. The CDR3 reads CASSLAGLSGRRGETQYF. In DNA, the CDR3 is TGCGCCAGCAGCTTGGCAGGGCTGAGCGGGAGAAGGGGAGAGACCCAGTACTTC. The chain combines TRBV5-1 with TRBJ2-5; TRBD2 aligns across 8 bases. CDR3 size: 18 residues. J was trimmed by 4 bases and V by 0 bases; bases with no gene match: 14. Germline lookup yields CDR1 SGHRS and CDR2 YFSETQ.

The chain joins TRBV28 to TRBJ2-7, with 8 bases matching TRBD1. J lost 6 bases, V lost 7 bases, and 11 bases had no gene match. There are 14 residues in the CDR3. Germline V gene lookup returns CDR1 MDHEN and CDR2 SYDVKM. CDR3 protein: CASIDRGRGREQYF. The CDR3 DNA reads TGTGCCAGCATCGACCGGGGCAGGGGGCGCGAGCAGTACTTC. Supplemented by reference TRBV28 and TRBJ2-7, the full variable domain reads DVKVTQSSRYLVKRTGEKVFLECVQDMDHENMFWYRQDPGLGLRLIYFSYDVKMKEKGDIPEGYSVSREKKERFSLILESASTNQTSMYLCASIDRGRGREQYFGPGTRLTVT.

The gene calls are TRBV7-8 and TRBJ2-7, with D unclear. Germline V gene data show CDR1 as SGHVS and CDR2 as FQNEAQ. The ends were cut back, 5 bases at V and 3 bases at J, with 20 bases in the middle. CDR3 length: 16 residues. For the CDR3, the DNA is TGTGCCAGCAGCCCGACCAGGAATCAACAGTTCTACGAGCAGTACTTC. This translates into CASSPTRNQQFYEQYF.

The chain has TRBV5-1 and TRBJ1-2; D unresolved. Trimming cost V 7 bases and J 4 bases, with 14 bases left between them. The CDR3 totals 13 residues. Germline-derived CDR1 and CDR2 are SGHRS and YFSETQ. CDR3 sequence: CASGPGNGYGYTF. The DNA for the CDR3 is TGCGCCAGCGGTCCAGGAAATGGCTATGGCTACACCTTC.

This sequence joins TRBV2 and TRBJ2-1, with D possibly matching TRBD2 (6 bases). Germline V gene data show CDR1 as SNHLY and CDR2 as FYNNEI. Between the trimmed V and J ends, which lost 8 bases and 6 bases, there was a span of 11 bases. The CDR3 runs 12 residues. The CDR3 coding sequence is TGTGCCAGCGTATGGGAGGTCAATGAGCAGTTCTTC. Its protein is CASVWEVNEQFF.

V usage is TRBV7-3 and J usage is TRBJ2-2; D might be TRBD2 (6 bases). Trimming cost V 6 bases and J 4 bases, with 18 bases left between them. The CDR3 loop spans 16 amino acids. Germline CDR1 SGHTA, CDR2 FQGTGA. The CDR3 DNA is TGTGCCAGCAGAATTGAGGGAGGTGGAGGCACCGGGGAGCTGTTTTTT. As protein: CASRIEGGGGTGELFF.

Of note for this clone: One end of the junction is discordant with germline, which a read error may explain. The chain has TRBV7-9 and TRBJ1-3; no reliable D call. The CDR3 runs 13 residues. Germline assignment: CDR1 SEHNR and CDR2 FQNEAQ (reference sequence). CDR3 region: CVSKGFSGNTIYF. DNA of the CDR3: TGTGTCAGCAAAGGATTTTCTGGAAACACCATATATTTT.

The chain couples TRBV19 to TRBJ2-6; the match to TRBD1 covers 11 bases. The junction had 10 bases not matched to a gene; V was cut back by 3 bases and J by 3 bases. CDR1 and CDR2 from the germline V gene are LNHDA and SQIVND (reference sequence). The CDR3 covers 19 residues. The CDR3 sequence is CASSIPRGTGGFGANVLTF. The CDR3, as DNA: TGTGCCAGTAGTATCCCCCGCGGGACAGGGGGTTTTGGGGCCAACGTCCTGACTTTC.

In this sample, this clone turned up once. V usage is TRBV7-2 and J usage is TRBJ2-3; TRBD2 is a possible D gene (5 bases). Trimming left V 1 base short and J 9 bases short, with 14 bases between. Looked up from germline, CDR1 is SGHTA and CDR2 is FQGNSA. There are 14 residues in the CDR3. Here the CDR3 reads CASSLDTRGYTQYF. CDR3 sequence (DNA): TGTGCCAGCAGCTTAGATACGAGAGGGTACACGCAGTATTTT.

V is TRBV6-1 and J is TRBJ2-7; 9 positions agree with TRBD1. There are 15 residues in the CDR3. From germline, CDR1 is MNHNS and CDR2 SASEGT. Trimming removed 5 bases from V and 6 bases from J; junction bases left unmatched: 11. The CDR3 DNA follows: TGTGCCAGCAGTCAACTCGGACAGGGGAGGAGCGAGCAGTACTTC. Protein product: CASSQLGQGRSEQYF.

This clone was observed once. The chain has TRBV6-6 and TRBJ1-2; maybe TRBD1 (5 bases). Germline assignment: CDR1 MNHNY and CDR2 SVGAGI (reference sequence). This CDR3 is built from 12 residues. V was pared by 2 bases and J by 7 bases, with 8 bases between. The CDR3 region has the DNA TGTGCCAGCAGTTACAGGGGTAGTGGCTACACCTTC. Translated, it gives CASSYRGSGYTF.

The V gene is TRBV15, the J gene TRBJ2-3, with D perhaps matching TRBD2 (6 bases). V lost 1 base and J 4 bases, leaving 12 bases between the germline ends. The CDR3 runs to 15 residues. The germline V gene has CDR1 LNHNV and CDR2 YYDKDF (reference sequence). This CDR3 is CATSRAAGKADTQYF. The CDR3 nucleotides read TGTGCCACCAGCAGAGCGGCGGGAAAGGCAGATACGCAGTATTTT.

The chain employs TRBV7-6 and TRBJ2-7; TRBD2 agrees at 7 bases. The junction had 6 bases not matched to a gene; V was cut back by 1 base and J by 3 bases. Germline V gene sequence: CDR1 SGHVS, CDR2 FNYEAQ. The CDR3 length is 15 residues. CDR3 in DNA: TGTGCCAGCAGCTTAGTTAACCTAGCGGACTACGAGCAGTACTTC. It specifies CASSLVNLADYEQYF.

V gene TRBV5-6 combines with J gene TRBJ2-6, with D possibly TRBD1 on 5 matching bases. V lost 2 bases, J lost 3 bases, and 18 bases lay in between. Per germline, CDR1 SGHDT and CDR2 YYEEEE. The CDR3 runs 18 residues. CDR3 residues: CASSFVRAGSSGANVLTF. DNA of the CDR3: TGTGCCAGCAGCTTCGTTCGGGCAGGGTCGAGTGGGGCCAACGTCCTGACTTTC.

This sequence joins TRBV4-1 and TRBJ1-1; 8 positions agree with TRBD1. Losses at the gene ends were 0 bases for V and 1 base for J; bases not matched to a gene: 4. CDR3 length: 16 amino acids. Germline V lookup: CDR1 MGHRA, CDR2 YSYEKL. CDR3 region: CASSQESGTGNTEAFF. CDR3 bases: TGCGCCAGCAGCCAAGAGTCCGGGACAGGGAACACTGAAGCTTTCTTT.

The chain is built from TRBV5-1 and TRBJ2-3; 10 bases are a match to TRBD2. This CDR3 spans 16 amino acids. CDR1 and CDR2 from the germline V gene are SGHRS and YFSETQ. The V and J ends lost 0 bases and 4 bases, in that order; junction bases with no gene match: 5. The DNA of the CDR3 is TGCGCCAGCAGCTTGGCACCTAGCGGGAGCCCAGATACGCAGTATTTT. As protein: CASSLAPSGSPDTQYF.

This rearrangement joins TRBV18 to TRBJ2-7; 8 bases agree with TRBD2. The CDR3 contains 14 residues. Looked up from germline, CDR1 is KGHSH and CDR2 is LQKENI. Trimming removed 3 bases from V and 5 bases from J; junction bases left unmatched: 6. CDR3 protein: CASSPGTRGDEQYF. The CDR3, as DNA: TGTGCCAGCTCACCCGGGACTAGAGGGGACGAGCAGTACTTC.

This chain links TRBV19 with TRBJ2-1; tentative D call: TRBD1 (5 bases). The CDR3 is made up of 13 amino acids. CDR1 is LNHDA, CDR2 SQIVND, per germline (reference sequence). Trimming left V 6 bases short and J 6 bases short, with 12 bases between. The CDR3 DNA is TGTGCCAGTAGCAAAGCAGGGTTCAATGAGCAGTTCTTC. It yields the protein CASSKAGFNEQFF.

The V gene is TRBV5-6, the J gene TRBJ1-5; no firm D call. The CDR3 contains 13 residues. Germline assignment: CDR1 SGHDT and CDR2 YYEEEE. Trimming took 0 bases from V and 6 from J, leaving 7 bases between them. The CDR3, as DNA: TGTGCCAGCAGCTTGGGCCGAGTTCAGCCCCAGCATTTT. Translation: CASSLGRVQPQHF. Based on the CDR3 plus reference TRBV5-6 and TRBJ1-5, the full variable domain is DAGVTQSPTHLIKTRGQQVTLRCSPKSGHDTVSWYQQALGQGPQFIFQYYEEEERQRGNFPDRFSGHQFPNYSSELNVNALLLGDSALYLCASSLGRVQPQHFGDGTRLSIL.

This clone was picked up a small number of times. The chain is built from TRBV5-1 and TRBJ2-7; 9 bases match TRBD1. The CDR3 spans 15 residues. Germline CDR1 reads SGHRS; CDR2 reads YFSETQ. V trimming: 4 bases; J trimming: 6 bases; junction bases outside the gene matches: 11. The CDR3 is CASSLGQGFSFEQYF. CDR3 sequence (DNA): TGCGCCAGCAGCCTAGGACAGGGGTTCAGCTTCGAGCAGTACTTC.

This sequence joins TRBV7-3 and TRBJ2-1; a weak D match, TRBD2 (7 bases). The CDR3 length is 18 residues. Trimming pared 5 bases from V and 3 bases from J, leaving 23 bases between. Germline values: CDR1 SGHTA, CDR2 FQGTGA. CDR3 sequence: CASSIKGGLDRLYNEQFF. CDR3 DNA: TGTGCCAGCAGCATTAAGGGGGGGCTAGACAGGCTCTACAATGAGCAGTTCTTC.

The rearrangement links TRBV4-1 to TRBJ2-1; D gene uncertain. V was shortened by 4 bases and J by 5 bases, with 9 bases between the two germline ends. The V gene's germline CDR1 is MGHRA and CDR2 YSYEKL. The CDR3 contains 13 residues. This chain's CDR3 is CASSLDFHNEQFF. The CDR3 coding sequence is TGCGCCAGCAGCCTCGACTTCCACAATGAGCAGTTCTTC.

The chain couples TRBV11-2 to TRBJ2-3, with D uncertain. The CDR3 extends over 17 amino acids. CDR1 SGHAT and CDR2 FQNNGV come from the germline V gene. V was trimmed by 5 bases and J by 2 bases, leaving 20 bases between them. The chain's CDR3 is CASSLSTRGRATDTQYF. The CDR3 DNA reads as TGTGCCAGCAGCCTGTCGACTCGCGGTCGAGCCACAGATACGCAGTATTTT.